What follows are 20 T cell receptor beta chains derived from one specimen sequenced in a study of blood T cell repertoires in COVID-19 (dated by TCRdb to the early 2020s). Libraries were made using the immunoSEQ multiplex PCR assay. Imported from immuneACCESS, the table was reduced by TCRdb to in-frame sequences with V and J called. These copies leave out some clones; in studies compared against another copy, an unresolved V gene accounts for under half, and the cause of the remainder is not known. The sample includes some 160,000 clones, with around 82% observed a single time. Together, the top ten hold 4.2% of the sample. Sequenced sample: peripheral blood. These receptors were obtained from a man in his sixties with acute or convalescent COVID-19.

V and J are TRBV6-5 and TRBJ1-2; 9 bases fit TRBD1. J was trimmed by 7 bases and V by 3 bases; bases with no gene match: 6. CDR3 length: 14 residues. Germline CDR1 and CDR2: MNHEY and SVGAGI. CDR3 sequence (DNA): TGTGCCAGCAGTTATTCACAGGGGGCGGGTGGCTACACCTTC. This sequence encodes CASSYSQGAGGYTF.

This sequence joins TRBV5-1 and TRBJ1-1; D possibly corresponds to TRBD1 (5 bases). The ends were cut back, 0 bases at V and 11 bases at J, with 14 bases in the middle. Germline lookup yields CDR1 SGHRS and CDR2 YFSETQ. CDR3 size: 13 residues. The CDR3 sequence: CASSLAGGYIAFF. The CDR3 DNA reads TGCGCCAGCAGCTTGGCCGGGGGATATATCGCTTTCTTT.

The V call is TRBV11-2, the J call TRBJ1-1, with D possibly matching TRBD1 (5 bases). The CDR3 is 14 residues long. Deletions cut 5 bases from V and 0 bases from J, with 10 bases between. Per the germline V gene, CDR1 is SGHAT and CDR2 is FQNNGV. Here the CDR3 reads CASSPGGLNTEAFF. The CDR3 DNA reads TGTGCCAGCAGCCCGGGGGGTCTGAACACTGAAGCTTTCTTT.

V gene TRBV2 combines with J gene TRBJ2-5; TRBD2 agrees at 12 bases. Germline loops: CDR1 SNHLY, CDR2 FYNNEI. CDR3 length: 16 amino acids. V dropped 6 bases and J dropped 1; count of bases not matched to a gene: 6. In DNA form, the CDR3 reads TGTGCCAGCAGGGACCTAGCGGGAGGGCCCCAAGAGACCCAGTACTTC. Translated, it gives CASRDLAGGPQETQYF. Full variable domain (missing parts from reference TRBV2 and TRBJ2-5): EPEVTQTPSHQVTQMGQEVILRCVPISNHLYFYWYRQILGQKVEFLVSFYNNEISEKSEIFDDQFSVERPDGSNFTLKIRSTKLEDSAMYFCASRDLAGGPQETQYFGPGTRLLVL.

This clone was counted only a few times. The chain is built from TRBV18 and TRBJ2-1, with 9 positions matching TRBD1. This CDR3 has 15 residues. With V trimmed by 1 base and J by 9 bases, 7 bases remained unmatched. Germline V gives CDR1 KGHSH, CDR2 LQKENI. CDR3 nucleotide sequence: TGTGCCAGCTCACCACAGGGACAGGGATCGAGTGAGCAGTTCTTC. It encodes CASSPQGQGSSEQFF.

This clone appeared a few times. The chain joins TRBV5-8 to TRBJ1-2; weak D call: TRBD1 (6 bases). CDR1 and CDR2 from the germline V gene are SGHTS and YDEGEE. The CDR3 is made up of 16 amino acids. Between the trimmed V and J ends, which lost 3 bases and 4 bases, there was a span of 19 bases. DNA for the CDR3: TGTGCCAGCAGCTCGGAAAGGAACAGGGACGGCTATGGCTACACCTTC. Translation gives CASSSERNRDGYGYTF.

V and J are TRBV5-1 and TRBJ2-3; the D is unclear. Germline lookup yields CDR1 SGHRS and CDR2 YFSETQ. CDR3 length equals 15 residues. V dropped 3 bases and J dropped 1 base, with 12 bases sitting between them. The CDR3 sequence: CASSWRSQRTDTQYF. CDR3 sequence (DNA): TGCGCCAGCAGCTGGCGTAGCCAGCGCACAGATACGCAGTATTTT.

The chain couples TRBV19 to TRBJ2-2, with D possibly being TRBD1 (5 bases). Germline-derived CDR1 and CDR2 are LNHDA and SQIVND (reference sequence). Trimming took off 4 bases at V and 6 bases at J, with 15 bases between the two ends. The CDR3 totals 15 residues. The CDR3 DNA reads as TGTGCCAGTAGTACTAGGGGTCTCCTGGCCGGGGAGCTGTTTTTT. As protein: CASSTRGLLAGELFF.

The chain recombines TRBV28 with TRBJ2-3; D may be TRBD1 (6 bases). Germline V gene sequence: CDR1 MDHEN, CDR2 SYDVKM. The V end was cut by 7 bases, the J end by 3 bases, with 20 bases between. The CDR3 runs to 16 residues. Here the CDR3 DNA reads TGTGCCAGCACTGTACCTAGGGGGACGGGGACAGATACGCAGTATTTT. This codes for CASTVPRGTGTDTQYF.

The V call is TRBV5-1, the J call TRBJ2-1; 8 bases line up with TRBD2. Trimming cost V 5 bases and J 10 bases; bases outside gene matches: 14. Germline V gene data show CDR1 as SGHRS and CDR2 as YFSETQ. This CDR3 contains 15 residues. This chain's CDR3 is CASRLSSLAGGEQFF. CDR3 nucleotide sequence: TGCGCCAGCAGACTTTCGTCGCTCGCGGGAGGCGAGCAGTTCTTC.

The chain has TRBV27 and TRBJ2-1; 9 bases are shared with TRBD1. V lost 6 bases to trimming and J lost 7 bases; unmatched junction nucleotides: 16. Germline assignment: CDR1 MNHEY and CDR2 SMNVEV (reference sequence). The CDR3 contains 17 residues. The DNA of the CDR3 is TGTGCCAGCAGGAGGGGCTACGGGACAGGGTCGGTTAATGAGCAGTTCTTC. Protein sequence: CASRRGYGTGSVNEQFF.

The rearrangement uses TRBV9 and TRBJ2-3; 9 nucleotides match TRBD2. V dropped 3 bases and J dropped 4; count of bases not matched to a gene: 6. The CDR3 spans 15 residues. The germline V gene has CDR1 SGDLS and CDR2 YYNGEE. CDR3 protein: CASSGSGSGADTQYF. The CDR3 region has the DNA TGTGCCAGCAGCGGTAGCGGGAGTGGGGCAGATACGCAGTATTTT.

This chain connects TRBV6-2 or TRBV6-3 to TRBJ2-4; D may be TRBD1 (5 bases). CDR1 and CDR2 (germline): MNHEY, SVGEGT. The V gene lost 2 bases and the J gene lost 9 bases, with 14 bases spanning the gap. The CDR3 consists of 14 residues. CDR3 protein: CASSYGGRVGIQYF. CDR3 DNA sequence: TGTGCCAGCAGTTACGGCGGCAGGGTGGGCATTCAGTACTTC.

The V call is TRBV6-5, the J call TRBJ2-1; TRBD2 aligns across 9 bases. V dropped 7 bases and J dropped 8; count of bases not matched to a gene: 9. Germline V gene data show CDR1 as MNHEY and CDR2 as SVGAGI. The CDR3 spans 14 residues. CDR3 sequence (DNA): TGTGCCAGCACTGGACTAGCGATTAACCATGAGCAGTTCTTC. It yields the protein CASTGLAINHEQFF.

This rearrangement joins TRBV5-1 to TRBJ2-5, with unresolved D. In germline, CDR1 is SGHRS, CDR2 YFSETQ. Trimming removed 5 bases at V and 5 bases at J, with 13 bases between. The CDR3 is 13 residues long. This chain's CDR3 is CASSPTGIETQYF. CDR3 nucleotide sequence: TGCGCCAGCAGTCCGACTGGCATCGAGACCCAGTACTTC.

V gene TRBV20-1 combines with J gene TRBJ1-5; no clear D. This CDR3 spans 12 amino acids. From germline, CDR1 is DFQATT and CDR2 SNEGSKA (reference sequence). Trimming took off 3 bases at V and 7 bases at J, with 10 bases between the two ends. The CDR3, as DNA: TGCAGTGCTAGTCGCATACAACAGCCCCAGCATTTT. Translating it yields CSASRIQQPQHF.

V and J are TRBV3-1 (or the pseudogene TRBV3-2) and TRBJ2-5; 8 bases match TRBD1. CDR1 is LGHDT and CDR2 is YNNKEL in the germline V gene (reference sequence). This CDR3 has 16 residues. The J segment lost 1 base and the V segment lost 3 bases, leaving 7 bases of the junction unmatched. The CDR3 nucleotides read TGTGCCAGCAGCCAGGACAGGGCCCAACTCCAAGAGACCCAGTACTTC. Amino acids: CASSQDRAQLQETQYF.

This chain connects TRBV6-5 to TRBJ1-4; TRBD1 matches 11 bases. CDR1 is MNHEY and CDR2 is SVGAGI in the germline V gene. This CDR3 is 13 amino acids long. The trim removed 9 bases at V and 7 bases at J, leaving 4 bases unmatched. In nucleotides, the CDR3 is TGTGCCAGTGGGACAGGGGGAGGTGAAAAACTGTTTTTT. This encodes CASGTGGGEKLFF.

This rearrangement joins TRBV5-1 to TRBJ2-5; TRBD2 aligns across 15 bases. The V and J ends lost 4 bases and 5 bases, in that order; junction bases with no gene match: 12. CDR3 length: 18 amino acids. CDR1 SGHRS and CDR2 YFSETQ come from the germline V gene. The CDR3 loop is CASSPGTSGRTSMETQYF. CDR3 nucleotide sequence: TGCGCCAGCAGCCCCGGGACTAGCGGGAGGACAAGTATGGAGACCCAGTACTTC.

This clone came up a few times. The genes are TRBV28 and TRBJ2-5; maybe TRBD2 (6 bases). Germline CDR1 is MDHEN and CDR2 is SYDVKM. This CDR3 has 13 residues. V was cut by 4 bases and J by 5 bases, with 11 bases left in between. The CDR3 DNA is TGTGCCAGCAGTTCCGGGAGTTCGGAGACCCAGTACTTC. The encoded protein is CASSSGSSETQYF.